What follows are 8 T cell receptor beta chains derived from one specimen sequenced in a study of T cells after yellow fever vaccination. TCRdb fed the 5' RACE reads into MiXCR, producing one record per CDR3 protein. The sample lists some 120,000 distinct CDR3 sequences, roughly 9% seen once, with about 40% in the top ten. The sample consisted of CD8+ T cells sorted from PBMCs, taken on the day of the yellow fever booster vaccination. These receptors all stem from a man aged 18 to 29 who received the YFV17D yellow fever vaccine.

This clonotype came up many times. The chain has TRBV4-2 and TRBJ2-3; D ambiguous. This CDR3 is 17 amino acids long. Per the germline V gene, CDR1 is LGHNA and CDR2 is YNFKEQ. The V and J ends lost 0 bases and 1 base respectively, with 14 bases between them. The CDR3 DNA sequence: TGTGCCAGCAGCCAAGATGGGCCGGGTAGGGGCACAGATACGCAGTATTTT. Its protein product is CASSQDGPGRGTDTQYF.

The rearrangement joins TRBV20-1 to TRBJ2-4; no clear D gene. CDR1 and CDR2 (germline): DFQATT, SNEGSKA (reference sequence). The CDR3 totals 15 residues. The germline V and J ends were trimmed by 6 bases and 8 bases, with 23 bases remaining between them. In DNA form, the CDR3 reads TGCAGTGCCCCCAGAGGCGGCACACTCCCCCACATTCAGTACTTC. As protein: CSAPRGGTLPHIQYF.

The V and J genes are TRBV5-1 and TRBJ2-2, with 10 bases identical to TRBD1. Germline CDR1 and CDR2: SGHRS and YFSETQ. V lost 5 bases and J lost 5; bases outside the gene matches: 6. The CDR3 length is 15 residues. The CDR3 nucleotides are TGCGCCAGCAGTTGGGACAGGGGCGAAACCGGGGAGCTGTTTTTT. Translation gives CASSWDRGETGELFF. The full variable domain, completed using reference TRBV5-1 and TRBJ2-2, is KAGVTQTPRYLIKTRGQQVTLSCSPISGHRSVSWYQQTPGQGLQFLFEYFSETQRNKGNFPGRFSGRQFSNSRSEMNVSTLELGDSALYLCASSWDRGETGELFFGEGSRLTVL.

This clonotype came up many times. The chain has TRBV6-5 and TRBJ1-6; possibly TRBD1 for D (6 bases). Germline CDR1 MNHEY, CDR2 SVGAGI. Deletions cut 6 bases from V and 12 bases from J, with 9 bases between. The CDR3 spans 11 residues. The CDR3 sequence: CASRQGGPLHF. The CDR3 DNA reads TGTGCCAGCAGACAGGGTGGACCCCTCCACTTT.

The chain couples TRBV20-1 to TRBJ2-7; 7 nucleotides line up with TRBD1. The length of the CDR3 is 15 residues. Germline V lookup: CDR1 DFQATT, CDR2 SNEGSKA (reference sequence). After removal of 3 bases from V and 0 bases from J, the junction contained 8 bases not matched to a gene. The CDR3: CSARSRDSLSYEQYV. CDR3 nucleotides: TGCAGTGCTAGGAGCAGGGACAGTCTCTCCTACGAGCAGTACGTC.

This clonotype was seen more than once but under ten times. The chain recombines TRBV5-1 with TRBJ2-6; D not certain. Germline CDR1 SGHRS, CDR2 YFSETQ. Trimming shortened V by 4 bases and J by 0 bases, and 11 bases separated the two germline ends. This CDR3 comprises 16 residues. The CDR3 sequence is CASSPEGSSGANVLTF. The CDR3 DNA is TGCGCCAGCAGCCCTGAAGGCAGCTCTGGGGCCAACGTCCTGACTTTC.

The table lists this clonotype with a few counts. The gene calls are TRBV12-3 or TRBV12-4 and TRBJ1-5; D perhaps matches TRBD1 (5 bases). V was cut by 1 base and J by 7 bases, with 11 bases left in between. The CDR3 spans 14 residues. The CDR3, as DNA: TGTGCCAGCAGTTTAGAGGGGCTGAGCCAGCCCCAGCATTTT. Translated: CASSLEGLSQPQHF.

This clonotype was seen at least ten times. The chain couples TRBV20-1 to TRBJ1-3; D is unclear. The CDR3 is made up of 15 amino acids. V lost 6 bases and J lost 4, with 19 bases in between. CDR1 and CDR2 from the germline V gene are DFQATT and SNEGSKA (reference sequence). Written as DNA, the CDR3 is TGCAGTGCCCTTCCTCCAGGCTCGCGAGGAAACACCATATATTTT. Translated: CSALPPGSRGNTIYF.